This T cell receptor beta chain derives from a study of blood T cell repertoires in COVID-19. A single count supports this clone. Other DNA sequences in this sample translate to the same CDR3. This table comes from immunoSEQ multiplex PCR, and its TCRdb copy is limited to in-frame clones, with some not included. The repertoire consists of 83,000 or so clones, with around 87% occurring once and the leading ten covering around 7.8%. Deletions cut 6 bases from V and 0 bases from J, with 8 bases between. The CDR3 length is 13 residues. Germline values: CDR1 SGHTA, CDR2 FQGNSA. The sequenced sample consisted of peripheral blood. This sequence joins TRBV7-2 and TRBJ1-2; no clear D. The sequence was collected from a man older than 75 with active or convalescent COVID-19. The CDR3 DNA reads as TGTGCCAGCAGTAGACAAGCTAACTATGGCTACACCTTC. Translated: CASSRQANYGYTF.